Listed here is a single T cell receptor beta chain. Its antigen is currently unknown. The data were obtained in a study of long-term antiretroviral therapy in people with HIV. Trimming removed 4 bases from V and 4 bases from J; junction bases left unmatched: 6. The CDR3 contains 14 residues. Germline V gene data show CDR1 as SGHNT and CDR2 as YYREEE (reference sequence). About 1-10 million cryopreserved PBMC were held in samples before DNA extraction. Study findings and constraints: ART-treated samples gained diversity yet remained below transplant donor controls. Repertoires looked antigen-experienced, with only a slight naive shift after ART.

It was version v3.0 of the immunoSEQ assay that was run at survey level. Data came from immunoSEQ multiplex PCR; TCRdb stores just in-frame clones and leaves some out. The data contain tens of thousands of clones, over 90% of them singletons. The V call is TRBV5-4, the J call TRBJ1-1; TRBD1 aligns across 8 bases. This clonotype originated in a woman between 50 and 59 years old with HIV. Sequences were derived from unsorted PBMCs, sampled 4.4 years after starting antiretroviral therapy. The CDR3 nucleotides are TGTGCCAGCAGCCCCACAGGGGGGATCACTGAAGCTTTCTTT. Translated: CASSPTGGITEAFF.